This T cell receptor (beta chain) came from a study of PD-L1 blockade in urothelial cancer. Study observations and caveats: Durable-benefit patients had greater expansion of tumor-associated blood clones at 3 weeks.

Trimming took off 5 bases at V and 4 bases at J, with 22 bases between the two ends. Germline CDR1 MDHEN, CDR2 SYDVKM. The CDR3 length is 17 residues. Produced via immunoSEQ multiplex PCR; TCRdb's table is partial and in-frame only. Here the sample spans more than 80,000 clones, around 80% being singletons. A note on this clone: Its specificity is not known.

The sequence was obtained from a man between 65 and 85 years old with urothelial cancer. V usage is TRBV28 and J usage is TRBJ2-3; possible D gene TRBD1, 6 bases. The source was PBMCs, collected around atezolizumab (anti-PD-L1) treatment. DNA for the CDR3: TGTGCCAGCAGTCGACCACTCACCGGGACACCTTCAGATACGCAGTATTTT. The encoded protein is CASSRPLTGTPSDTQYF.